Below, 13 T cell receptor beta chains from the same sample are listed, as sequenced in a study of blood T cells in healthy people across ages (dated by TCRdb to about 2015). Library construction relied on 5' RACE. TCRdb records Illumina HiSeq 2500 as the sequencer. A second PCR of about 6 to 11 cycles was run with a J-beta primer mix and a sample-barcoded 5' primer. Through fastp at Q25 and MiXCR, TCRdb rebuilt clones from the public reads, retaining in-frame beta chains. All rows with the same CDR3 protein become a single entry with the most common DNA and genes. This sample holds some 710,000 distinct CDR3 sequences; roughly 46% were observed only once. Over 15% of the sample lies in the top ten. The source material was blood. Every receptor here comes from a man older than 75 in good health.

The chain links TRBV12-3 or TRBV12-4 to TRBJ2-1, with TRBD2 matching 9 bases. The junction had 6 bases not matched to a gene; V was cut back by 3 bases and J by 12 bases. CDR3 length: 13 residues. The CDR3, as DNA: TGTGCCAGCAGTTTGGCCCTAGCGGGGTCGCAGTTCTTC. Its protein product is CASSLALAGSQFF.

In nucleotides, the CDR3 is TGCGCCAGCAGCCAAGATCGGAGGGGGCGTCTCTCTGGGGCCAACGTCCTGACTTTC. This sequence encodes CASSQDRRGRLSGANVLTF. V is TRBV4-1 and J is TRBJ2-6, with a weak D call TRBD1 (7 bases). This CDR3 is 19 amino acids long. Germline values: CDR1 MGHRA, CDR2 YSYEKL. V was pared by 0 bases and J by 0 bases, with 15 bases between.

This clonotype was detected only a few times. The J gene is TRBJ2-1, the V gene TRBV20-1; TRBD2 is a possible D gene (5 bases). Germline V gene sequence: CDR1 DFQATT, CDR2 SNEGSKA (reference sequence). CDR3 length equals 15 residues. Deletions cut 6 bases from V and 5 bases from J, with 20 bases between. The CDR3, as DNA: TGCAGTGCCGAGGTCTCTAGCCCCCGAGACAATGAGCAGTTCTTC. Translating it yields CSAEVSSPRDNEQFF.

The chain uses TRBV4-2 and TRBJ2-7, with D perhaps matching TRBD2 (6 bases). V lost 3 bases and J 3 bases, leaving 12 bases between the germline ends. CDR1 and CDR2 from the germline V gene are LGHNA and YNFKEQ. The CDR3 spans 14 residues. CDR3 amino acids: CASSHSGEIYEQYF. The CDR3 DNA follows: TGTGCCAGCAGCCATAGCGGTGAGATCTACGAGCAGTACTTC.

This clonotype has a count of ten or more. The chain joins TRBV7-9 to TRBJ2-7, with 9 positions matching TRBD1. Per germline, CDR1 SEHNR and CDR2 FQNEAQ (reference sequence). V dropped 5 bases and J dropped 1; count of bases not matched to a gene: 6. CDR3 size: 15 residues. The DNA of the CDR3 is TGTGCCAGCAGCCTGGACAGGGGCAATTCCTACGAGCAGTACTTC. This codes for CASSLDRGNSYEQYF.

The rearrangement joins TRBV19 to TRBJ2-7; the D gene could be TRBD1 or TRBD2 (6 bases each). Germline V gene sequence: CDR1 LNHDA, CDR2 SQIVND (reference sequence). The CDR3 extends over 15 amino acids. Trimming left V 4 bases short and J 4 bases short, with 17 bases between. The CDR3 DNA is TGTGCCAGTAGTAGAGGAGGGGGAGACCCTTACGAGCAGTACTTC. Protein sequence: CASSRGGGDPYEQYF.

The chain employs TRBV7-6 and TRBJ2-5, with a weak D call TRBD2 (5 bases). V lost 3 bases and J 2 bases, leaving 10 bases between the germline ends. The germline CDR1 and CDR2 sequences are SGHVS and FNYEAQ. This CDR3 spans 14 amino acids. Written as DNA, the CDR3 is TGTGCCAGCAGCTTTGCCGGGATACAAGAGACCCAGTACTTC. Amino acids: CASSFAGIQETQYF.

This clonotype was picked up a small number of times. The V and J genes are TRBV2 and TRBJ1-2; D not certain. Trimming removed 5 bases at V and 4 bases at J, with 17 bases between. Germline CDR1 SNHLY, CDR2 FYNNEI. CDR3 length: 15 residues. The CDR3 DNA follows: TGTGCCAGCAGTCCCGGACGTACTCGGCTCTATGGCTACACCTTC. Encoded protein: CASSPGRTRLYGYTF.

The V and J genes are TRBV7-6 and TRBJ2-5, with 7 bases aligning to TRBD2. J lost 11 bases, V lost 5 bases, and 17 bases had no gene match. Germline V gives CDR1 SGHVS, CDR2 FNYEAQ. The CDR3 sequence is 15 residues long. The CDR3 sequence: CASSVSGISHNEQYF. In DNA, the CDR3 is TGTGCCAGCAGCGTAAGCGGGATATCCCACAATGAGCAGTACTTC. The full variable domain, completed using reference TRBV7-6 and TRBJ2-5, is GAGVSQSPRYKVTKRGQDVALRCDPISGHVSLYWYRQALGQGPEFLTYFNYEAQQDKSGLPNDRFSAERPEGSISTLTIQRTEQRDSAMYRCASSVSGISHNEQYFGPGTRLLVL.

This chain links TRBV29-1 with TRBJ1-1; D uncertain. The germline V gene encodes CDR1 SQVTM and CDR2 ANQGSEA. The CDR3 has 13 amino acids. The V end lost 3 bases, the J end lost 4 bases, and 12 bases lay between the germline ends. The CDR3 loop reads CSVERTASTEAFF. CDR3 DNA: TGCAGCGTTGAGAGGACGGCGAGCACTGAAGCTTTCTTT.

This chain uses TRBV14 with TRBJ1-6; D is unresolved. The CDR3 runs 12 residues. V lost 2 bases and J lost 10, with 6 bases in between. The germline CDR1 and CDR2 sequences are SGHDN and FVKESK. As DNA, the CDR3 is TGTGCCAGCAGCCAAAACTACTCACCCCTCCACTTT. It yields the protein CASSQNYSPLHF.

About this clonotype itself: A junction end diverges from the germline sequence, so it may reflect a read error. The genes are TRBV5-1 and TRBJ2-1, with 11 nucleotides matching TRBD2. Looked up from germline, CDR1 is SGHRS and CDR2 is YFSETQ. The CDR3 runs 15 residues. The CDR3 loop reads CASVLGTSGNNEQFF. CDR3 DNA sequence: TGCGCCAGCGTCCTTGGGACTAGCGGCAACAACGAGCAGTTCTTC.

This clonotype has just a few counts. The chain carries TRBV30 and TRBJ2-3; unclear D gene. V lost 1 base to trimming and J lost 4 bases, with 9 bases between them. CDR3 length equals 13 residues. Per germline, CDR1 GTSNPN and CDR2 SVGIG (reference sequence). The CDR3 DNA follows: TGTGCCTGGAGTGCCCTAGGGCCAGATACGCAGTATTTT. It is translated as CAWSALGPDTQYF.